The 27 T cell receptor beta chains given below trace back to one sample, sequenced in a study of T cells in Graves' hyperthyroidism and ophthalmopathy. Amplified TCR beta CDR3 regions derived from RNA transcripts. A first-round RT-PCR of the TCR CDR3 used the HTBI primer set. Using its own MiXCR run on the multiplex PCR reads, TCRdb lists one record per CDR3 protein. The table has 300,000 or so distinct CDR3 sequences, around a sixth seen once; the top ten hold roughly 49%. Material: blood. The source of these receptors is a woman aged 45-65 years with Graves' hyperthyroidism.

This clonotype was detected a few times. The rearrangement joins TRBV6-1 to TRBJ2-7; D remains unclear. The V gene lost 3 bases and the J gene lost 6 bases, with 15 bases spanning the gap. The CDR3 consists of 14 residues. The germline gives CDR1 MNHNS, CDR2 SASEGT. CDR3 sequence: CASSERARESEQYV. The CDR3 DNA reads as TGTGCCAGCAGTGAGAGAGCCCGCGAGTCCGAGCAGTACGTC.

The table lists this clonotype with many counts. The V call is TRBV3-1, the J call TRBJ2-3; unclear D gene. Germline V CDR1 and CDR2: LGHDT, YNNKEL (reference sequence). V lost 1 base to trimming and J lost 3 bases, with 11 bases between them. The CDR3 extends over 15 amino acids. The CDR3 reads CASSQGLMGTDTQYF. CDR3 coding DNA: TGTGCCAGCAGCCAAGGGCTGATGGGAACAGATACGCAGTATTTT.

This clonotype was seen repeatedly, ten times or more. V and J are TRBV18 and TRBJ1-2; 7 bases agree with TRBD1. Trimming took 4 bases from V and 8 from J; bases not matched to a gene: 7. Germline V gene sequence: CDR1 KGHSH, CDR2 LQKENI. The length of the CDR3 is 13 residues. CDR3 sequence (DNA): TGTGCCAGCTCACTCGACAGGGCCTGGGGCTACACCTTC. Translating it yields CASSLDRAWGYTF.

In nucleotides, the CDR3 is TGTGCCAGCCGGACAGGGGGAGGAAACACCATATATTTT. The encoded protein is CASRTGGGNTIYF. The chain has TRBV3-1 and TRBJ1-3; 10 bases line up with TRBD1. CDR1 LGHDT and CDR2 YNNKEL come from the germline V gene (reference sequence). Losses at the gene ends were 8 bases for V and 4 bases for J; bases not matched to a gene: 2. The CDR3 extends over 13 amino acids.

This clonotype has only a few counts. The chain links TRBV5-1 to TRBJ2-1, with a tentative D call TRBD1 (5 bases). The V end was cut by 4 bases, the J end by 7 bases, with 18 bases between. Germline assignment: CDR1 SGHRS and CDR2 YFSETQ. This CDR3 has 15 residues. CDR3 nucleotides: TGCGCCAGCAGCACCCAAGGGGCAATGGTTAATGAGCAGTTCTTC. The encoded protein is CASSTQGAMVNEQFF.

There are a few counts of this clonotype. The V call is TRBV6-1, the J call TRBJ2-7; D tentatively fits TRBD1 or TRBD2 (5 bases each). The CDR3 is 15 residues long. V was shortened by 3 bases and J by 3 bases, with 15 bases between the two germline ends. CDR1 and CDR2 (germline): MNHNS, SASEGT. The CDR3 DNA follows: TGTGCCAGCAGTGATGAGGGTACAGGTATCTACGAGCAGTACGTC. Translation gives CASSDEGTGIYEQYV.

The V gene is TRBV12-5, the J gene TRBJ1-5; no definite D call. The CDR3 runs to 13 residues. Germline-derived CDR1 and CDR2 are LGHNT and FRNRAP. Between the trimmed V and J ends, which lost 7 bases and 3 bases, there was a span of 10 bases. The CDR3 bases are TGTGCTAGTGCCGGGGTCTCCAATCAGCCCCAGCATTTT. Protein: CASAGVSNQPQHF.

This clonotype has a handful of counts. This chain links TRBV5-1 with TRBJ2-5; 7 nucleotides line up with TRBD2. Germline V gene lookup returns CDR1 SGHRS and CDR2 YFSETQ. V trimming: 4 bases; J trimming: 2 bases; junction bases outside the gene matches: 23. The CDR3 runs to 20 residues. The CDR3 reads CASSNWGGVPRPLYQETQYF. CDR3 coding DNA: TGCGCCAGCAGCAATTGGGGGGGGGTTCCCCGACCGCTTTATCAAGAGACCCAGTACTTC.

There are many counts of this clonotype. The V gene is TRBV29-1, the J gene TRBJ2-1, with D hard to call. V was shortened by 7 bases and J by 2 bases, with 12 bases between the two germline ends. This CDR3 has 13 residues. Per germline, CDR1 SQVTM and CDR2 ANQGSEA. In DNA, the CDR3 is TGCAGCGGTCGGGTGGCCCCCTACAATGAGCAGTTCTTC. This sequence encodes CSGRVAPYNEQFF.

This clonotype showed up many times. V is TRBV2 and J is TRBJ2-1; 7 nucleotides line up with TRBD1. V shed 3 bases, J shed 1 base, and the junction held 6 bases outside the gene matches. There are 16 residues in the CDR3. CDR1 and CDR2 from the germline V gene are SNHLY and FYNNEI. CDR3 loop: CASSEYRGQSYNEQFF. CDR3 in DNA: TGTGCCAGCAGTGAGTACAGGGGCCAATCCTACAATGAGCAGTTCTTC. The variable domain in full, with the rest retrieved from reference TRBV2 and TRBJ2-1, is EPEVTQTPSHQVTQMGQEVILRCVPISNHLYFYWYRQILGQKVEFLVSFYNNEISEKSEIFDDQFSVERPDGSNFTLKIRSTKLEDSAMYFCASSEYRGQSYNEQFFGPGTRLTVL.

Worth noting for this clonotype: At one end, the junction sequence differs from germline, possibly due to a read error. Here the CDR3 reads CASSLGMREADTQYF. The CDR3, as DNA: TGTGCTAGCAGCTTAGGAATGCGCGAAGCAGATACGCAGTATTTT. The chain joins TRBV7-7 to TRBJ2-3; D ambiguous. CDR3 length equals 15 residues. The germline V gene encodes CDR1 SSHAT and CDR2 FNYEAQ (reference sequence).

This clonotype has at least ten counts. The CDR3 protein is CASRNSFLETETQYF. The CDR3 DNA reads TGTGCCAGCAGGAATAGCTTCCTTGAGACGGAGACCCAGTACTTC. The gene calls are TRBV28 and TRBJ2-5, with no clear D. V lost 6 bases, J lost 5 bases, and 19 bases lay in between. In germline, CDR1 is MDHEN, CDR2 SYDVKM. The CDR3 is made up of 15 amino acids.

The chain links TRBV30 to TRBJ2-2; D gene uncertain. This CDR3 is built from 15 residues. The germline gives CDR1 GTSNPN, CDR2 SVGIG (reference sequence). Trimming removed 0 bases from V and 5 bases from J, with 13 bases in between. In nucleotides, the CDR3 is TGTGCCTGGAGTGTACTACTTCAGCTGACCGGGGAGCTGTTTTTT. The encoded protein is CAWSVLLQLTGELFF.

This clonotype has a handful of counts. The V gene is TRBV9, the J gene TRBJ2-3; D may be TRBD2 (5 bases). Per the germline V gene, CDR1 is SGDLS and CDR2 is YYNGEE. The V end was cut by 7 bases, the J end by 2 bases, with 20 bases between. The CDR3 loop spans 16 amino acids. CDR3 bases: TGTGCCAGCTCGCAAGGGCCGCGGGCAACCACAGATACGCAGTATTTT. This translates into CASSQGPRATTDTQYF.

This clonotype came up many times. The CDR3 nucleotides are TGTGCCAGCAGCCGCCGTGGCCGCACAGATACGCAGTATTTT. It specifies CASSRRGRTDTQYF. This chain joins TRBV7-8 and TRBJ2-3, with D hard to call. This CDR3 region has 14 residues. Germline V gene sequence: CDR1 SGHVS, CDR2 FQNEAQ. Trimming removed 5 bases from V and 1 base from J, with 10 bases in between.

This clonotype was found many times. The chain links TRBV5-1 to TRBJ2-3; the D is unclear. The germline gives CDR1 SGHRS, CDR2 YFSETQ. Between the trimmed V and J ends, which lost 2 bases and 4 bases, there was a span of 11 bases. The CDR3 extends over 14 amino acids. The CDR3 reads CASSLEREADTQYF. The CDR3 DNA reads as TGCGCCAGCAGCTTAGAAAGGGAAGCAGATACGCAGTATTTT. Using reference TRBV5-1 and TRBJ2-3 for the parts outside the CDR3, the full variable domain is KAGVTQTPRYLIKTRGQQVTLSCSPISGHRSVSWYQQTPGQGLQFLFEYFSETQRNKGNFPGRFSGRQFSNSRSEMNVSTLELGDSALYLCASSLEREADTQYFGPGTRLTVL.

Ten or more counts support this clonotype. The CDR3 DNA reads TGTGCCAGCAATACAGGGGATACGCAGTATTTT. Protein sequence: CASNTGDTQYF. The V gene is TRBV6-1, the J gene TRBJ2-3; TRBD1 might be the D (6 bases). This CDR3 is built from 11 residues. Per the germline V gene, CDR1 is MNHNS and CDR2 is SASEGT. The ends were cut back, 7 bases at V and 6 bases at J, with 8 bases in the middle.

This clonotype was detected ten times or more. The chain carries TRBV12-3 or TRBV12-4 and TRBJ2-7; D may be TRBD1 or TRBD2 (5 bases each). CDR3 size: 13 residues. V was clipped by 3 bases and J by 6 bases, with 12 bases between them. CDR3 amino acids: CASSLMEGTEQYF. The CDR3 bases are TGTGCCAGCAGTTTGATGGAAGGGACCGAGCAGTACTTC.

This rearrangement joins TRBV5-1 to TRBJ2-7, with D perhaps TRBD1 (6 bases). Germline CDR1 and CDR2: SGHRS and YFSETQ. CDR3 length: 14 amino acids. V gave up 4 bases and J gave up 0 bases, with 11 bases separating them. CDR3 loop: CASSPGQPSYEQYV. For the CDR3, the DNA is TGCGCCAGCAGCCCTGGACAGCCCTCCTACGAGCAGTACGTC.

V usage is TRBV7-9 and J usage is TRBJ2-2; D remains ambiguous. V gave up 6 bases and J gave up 4 bases, with 9 bases separating them. This CDR3 has 13 residues. The germline CDR1 and CDR2 sequences are SEHNR and FQNEAQ (reference sequence). DNA for the CDR3: TGTGCCAGCAGGCGTTCGAGCACCGGGGAGCTGTTTTTT. Its protein product is CASRRSSTGELFF.

V usage is TRBV10-3 and J usage is TRBJ2-1; D possibly corresponds to TRBD2 (5 bases). The length of the CDR3 is 14 residues. Germline V gene sequence: CDR1 ENHRY, CDR2 SYGVKD. V lost 0 bases and J lost 14, with 17 bases in between. This chain's CDR3 is CAISESISGSEEFF. Written as DNA, the CDR3 is TGTGCCATCAGTGAGTCGATTTCTGGGAGCGAGGAGTTCTTC.

V usage is TRBV12-3 or TRBV12-4 and J usage is TRBJ1-2, with no clear D. Trimming left V 10 bases short and J 0 bases short, with 18 bases between. The CDR3 loop spans 15 amino acids. CDR3 bases: TGTGCCACCGGCGGCCTACAAGAGTCTAACTATGGCTACACCTTC. Protein sequence: CATGGLQESNYGYTF.

This clonotype has a handful of counts. V and J are TRBV2 and TRBJ2-2; TRBD1 aligns across 9 bases. The J call could be wrong; TRBJ1-1 is a better fit for the DNA end. The CDR3 covers 14 residues. Germline assignment: CDR1 SNHLY and CDR2 FYNNEI. Here the CDR3 DNA reads TGTGCCAGCAGTGGATCGGGACAGGGTTCGGGAGCTTTCTTT. Translated: CASSGSGQGSGAFF.

The chain recombines TRBV10-3 with TRBJ2-7, with unresolved D. This CDR3 is built from 11 residues. Germline-derived CDR1 and CDR2 are ENHRY and SYGVKD. Trimming cost V 11 bases and J 1 base, with 9 bases left between them. CDR3 amino acids: CAAAESYEQYF. In nucleotides, the CDR3 is TGTGCCGCCGCGGAATCCTACGAGCAGTACTTC.

This clonotype was picked up many times. V usage is TRBV2 and J usage is TRBJ1-5, with TRBD1 matching over 7 bases. V was clipped by 4 bases and J by 4 bases; unmatched bases: 7. This CDR3 region has 15 residues. Germline CDR1 SNHLY, CDR2 FYNNEI. In DNA, the CDR3 is TGTGCCAGCAGTGCCTGGGACAGCGAGAATCAGCCCCAGCATTTT. Translated: CASSAWDSENQPQHF.

In its sample, this clonotype was seen many times. The chain has TRBV28 and TRBJ2-3, with unresolved D. Trimming took 3 bases from V and 4 from J, leaving 11 bases between them. The germline V gene has CDR1 MDHEN and CDR2 SYDVKM. The CDR3 has 14 amino acids. The CDR3 sequence: CASSLGNWADTQYF. Here the CDR3 DNA reads TGTGCCAGCAGTTTGGGCAACTGGGCAGATACGCAGTATTTT. Based on the CDR3 plus reference TRBV28 and TRBJ2-3, the full variable domain is DVKVTQSSRYLVKRTGEKVFLECVQDMDHENMFWYRQDPGLGLRLIYFSYDVKMKEKGDIPEGYSVSREKKERFSLILESASTNQTSMYLCASSLGNWADTQYFGPGTRLTVL.

The chain has TRBV2 and TRBJ1-1; 8 bases are a match to TRBD1. The V segment lost 6 bases and the J segment 4 bases; nucleotides outside the gene matches: 10. The CDR3 spans 15 residues. Germline CDR1 and CDR2: SNHLY and FYNNEI. The CDR3 spells CASRPGQGISTEAFF. The DNA of the CDR3 is TGTGCCAGCAGACCCGGACAGGGAATTTCCACTGAAGCTTTCTTT.